The clone carrying this T cell receptor beta chain was seen ten or more times. The source of the sample is a study of response to subunit inactivated influenza vaccine. The CDR3 is 15 amino acids. Trimming pared 6 bases from V and 4 bases from J, leaving 13 bases between. MiXCR, run by TCRdb on the RT-PCR reads, gives a single entry per CDR3 protein. The repertoire holds about 170,000 distinct CDR3 sequences, with roughly 12% as singletons. This sample also appeared in a second study, on T cells expressing NK-cell markers. As that report states: TCR beta libraries carry UMIs added by 5'RACE template switching. Source material for TCR beta repertoires consisted of sorted CD3+CD56+NKG2C+, CD3+CD56+NKG2C- and CD3+CD56-NKG2C+ T cells. In roughly six donors, dominant CD3+CD56+NKG2C+ clonotypes ranked among the top 10 CD8+ clonotypes. In several donors, dominant clonotypes made up about 25-65% of CD3+CD56-NKG2C+ cells.

The specimen comprised CD8+ T cells sorted from PBMCs, sampled 12 days after vaccination. The chain recombines TRBV12-3 or TRBV12-4 with TRBJ1-6, with D perhaps matching TRBD1 (5 bases). The TCR comes from a man over 45 who received an inactivated influenza vaccine. The CDR3 here is CASRSRQIYNSPLHF. CDR3 sequence (DNA): TGTGCCAGCAGATCGAGACAGATTTATAATTCACCCCTCCACTTT.